The clone carrying this TCR beta chain was observed once. The antigen is unknown. CDR1 and CDR2 from the germline V gene are ENHRY and SYGVKD. With 3 bases removed from V and 4 bases from J, the gap between germline ends came to 4 bases. This CDR3 has 12 amino acids. The method was immunoSEQ multiplex PCR; TCRdb's version includes in-frame clones alone and lacks a portion of them. The top ten clones hold around 7.2% of a sample with 100,000 to 150,000 clones, less than 95% of them seen once. The sample originates from a study of T cell responses to AZD1222 COVID-19 vaccine. Whole-study results and caveats: It should be noted that donors were predominantly white British and more often female, and clonal diversity was possibly underestimated. Repertoires were obtained solely post-peak T cell response.

This clonotype was sampled from an adult in good health. The material sequenced was peripheral blood, taken on day 0 of AZD1222 vaccination. V gene TRBV10-3 combines with J gene TRBJ1-3, with D unclear. The CDR3 region has the DNA TGTGCCATCAGTGAATTAGGAAACACCATATATTTT. Translation: CAISELGNTIYF.